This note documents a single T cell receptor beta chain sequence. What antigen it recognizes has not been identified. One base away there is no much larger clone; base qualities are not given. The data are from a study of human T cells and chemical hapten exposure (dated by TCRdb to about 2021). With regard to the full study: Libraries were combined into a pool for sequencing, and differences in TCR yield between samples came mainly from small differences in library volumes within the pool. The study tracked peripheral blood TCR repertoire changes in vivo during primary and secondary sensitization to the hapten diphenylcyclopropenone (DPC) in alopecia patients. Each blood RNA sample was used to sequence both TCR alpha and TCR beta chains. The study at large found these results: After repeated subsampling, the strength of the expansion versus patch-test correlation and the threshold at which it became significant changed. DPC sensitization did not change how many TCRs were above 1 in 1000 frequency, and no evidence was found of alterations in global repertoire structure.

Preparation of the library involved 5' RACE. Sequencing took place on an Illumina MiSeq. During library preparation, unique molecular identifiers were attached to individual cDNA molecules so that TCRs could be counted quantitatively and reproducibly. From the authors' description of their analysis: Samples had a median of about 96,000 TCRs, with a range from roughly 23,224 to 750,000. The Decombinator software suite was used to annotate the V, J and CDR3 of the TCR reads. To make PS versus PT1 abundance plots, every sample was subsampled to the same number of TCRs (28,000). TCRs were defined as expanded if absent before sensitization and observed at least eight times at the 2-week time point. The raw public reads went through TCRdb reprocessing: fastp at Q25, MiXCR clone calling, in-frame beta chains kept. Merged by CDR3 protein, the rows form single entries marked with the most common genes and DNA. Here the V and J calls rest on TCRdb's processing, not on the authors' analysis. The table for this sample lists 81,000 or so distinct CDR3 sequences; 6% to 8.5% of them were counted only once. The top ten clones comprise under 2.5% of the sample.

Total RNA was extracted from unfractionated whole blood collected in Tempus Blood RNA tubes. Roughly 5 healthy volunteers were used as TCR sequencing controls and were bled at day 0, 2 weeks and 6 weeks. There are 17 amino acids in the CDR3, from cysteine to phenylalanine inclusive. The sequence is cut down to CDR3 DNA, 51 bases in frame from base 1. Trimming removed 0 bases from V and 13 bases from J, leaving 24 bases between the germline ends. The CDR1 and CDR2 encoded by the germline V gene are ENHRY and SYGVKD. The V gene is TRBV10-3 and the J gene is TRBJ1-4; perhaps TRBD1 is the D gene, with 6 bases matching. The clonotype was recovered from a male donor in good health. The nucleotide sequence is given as TGTGCCATCAGTGAGTCGGCTCAGGGGAGGATCGGTTCAAGACTGTTTTTT. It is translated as CAISESAQGRIGSRLFF.